Following are 3 T cell receptor beta chains from one sample sequenced in a study of T cell responses to AZD1222 COVID-19 vaccine. TCRdb's copy holds only in-frame clones and misses some; the assay was immunoSEQ multiplex PCR. Of around 100,000 clones in the sample, roughly 84% were seen once. Here the sequenced sample was peripheral blood, taken on day 0 of AZD1222 vaccination. Receptor source: an adult in good health.

This clone showed up just a few times. The gene calls are TRBV7-9 and TRBJ1-2; a possible D gene is TRBD1 (5 bases). Trimming took off 2 bases at V and 6 bases at J, with 16 bases between the two ends. Germline V gives CDR1 SEHNR, CDR2 FQNEAQ (reference sequence). The CDR3 spans 15 residues. The CDR3 protein is CASSLSGSPANGYTF. The CDR3 DNA reads as TGTGCCAGCAGCTTATCAGGGTCCCCCGCCAATGGCTACACCTTC.

The chain has TRBV7-9 and TRBJ2-2; no clear D. V was clipped by 7 bases and J by 7 bases, with 25 bases between them. The CDR3 contains 17 residues. Germline V gene lookup returns CDR1 SEHNR and CDR2 FQNEAQ (reference sequence). The CDR3 is CASKKGSGWDLVGELFF. DNA of the CDR3: TGTGCCAGCAAAAAGGGTTCTGGCTGGGATTTGGTCGGGGAGCTGTTTTTT.

The chain recombines TRBV18 with TRBJ1-2; 9 nucleotides align to TRBD1. The CDR3 covers 17 residues. V trimming: 5 bases; J trimming: 1 base; junction bases outside the gene matches: 11. The V gene's germline CDR1 is KGHSH and CDR2 LQKENI. DNA for the CDR3: TGTGCCAGCTCATGGGACCCCGGGACAGGGATTAACTATGGCTACACCTTC. Translating gives CASSWDPGTGINYGYTF.